The T cell receptor beta chain described here comes from a study of breast tumors, draining lymph nodes, adjacent tissues. Findings and caveats of the study: Tumor T cell lymph node origin was a supported hypothesis, not proven.

The germline V and J ends were trimmed by 5 bases and 0 bases, with 15 bases remaining between them. The CDR3 loop spans 16 amino acids. Germline V CDR1 and CDR2: SGHVS, FQNEAQ. Each CDR3 protein is one row after TCRdb ran MiXCR on the multiplex PCR reads. The sample holds some 49,000 distinct CDR3 sequences, approximately 22% seen once. Comment on this clonotype: Its antigen is unidentified.

The sequence was collected from a female donor with breast cancer. Some clones in this sample may be carry-over from other donors' samples. The V call is TRBV7-8, the J call TRBJ2-3; perhaps TRBD2 as D (7 bases). The specimen sequenced was breast tumor tissue. The CDR3 here is CASSGGAGASTDTQYF. CDR3 coding DNA: TGTGCCAGCAGCGGGGGGGCGGGGGCAAGCACAGATACGCAGTATTTT.